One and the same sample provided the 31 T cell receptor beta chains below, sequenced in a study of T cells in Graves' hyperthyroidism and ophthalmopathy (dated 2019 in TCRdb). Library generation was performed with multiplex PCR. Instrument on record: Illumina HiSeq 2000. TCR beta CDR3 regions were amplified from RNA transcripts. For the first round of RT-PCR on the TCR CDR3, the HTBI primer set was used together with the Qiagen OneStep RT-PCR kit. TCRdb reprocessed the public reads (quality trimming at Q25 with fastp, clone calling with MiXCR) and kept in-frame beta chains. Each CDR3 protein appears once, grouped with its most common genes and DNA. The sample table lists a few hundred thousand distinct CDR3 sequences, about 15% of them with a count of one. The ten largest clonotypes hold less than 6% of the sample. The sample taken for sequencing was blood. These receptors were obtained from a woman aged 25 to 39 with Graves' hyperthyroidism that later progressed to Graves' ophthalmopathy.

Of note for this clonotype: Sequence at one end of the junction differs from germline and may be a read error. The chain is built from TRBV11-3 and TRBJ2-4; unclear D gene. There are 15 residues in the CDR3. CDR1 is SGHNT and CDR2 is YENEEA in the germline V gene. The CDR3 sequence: CASSSNELAKNIQYF. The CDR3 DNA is TGTGCCAGTAGCTCCAATGAACTAGCCAAAAACATTCAGTACTTC.

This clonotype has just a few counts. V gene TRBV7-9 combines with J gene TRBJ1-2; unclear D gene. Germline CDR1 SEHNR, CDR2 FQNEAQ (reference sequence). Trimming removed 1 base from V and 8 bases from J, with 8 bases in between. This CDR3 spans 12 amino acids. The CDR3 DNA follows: TGTGCCAGCAGCTTAGACGGCTGGGGCTACACCTTC. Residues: CASSLDGWGYTF. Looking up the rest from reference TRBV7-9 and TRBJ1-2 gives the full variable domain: DTGVSQNPRHKITKRGQNVTFRCDPISEHNRLYWYRQTLGQGPEFLTYFQNEAQLEKSRLLSDRFSAERPKGSFSTLEIQRTEQGDSAMYLCASSLDGWGYTFGSGTRLTVV.

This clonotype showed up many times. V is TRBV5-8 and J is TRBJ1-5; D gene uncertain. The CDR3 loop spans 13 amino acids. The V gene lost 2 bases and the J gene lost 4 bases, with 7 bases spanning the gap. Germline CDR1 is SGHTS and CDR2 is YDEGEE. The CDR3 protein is CASSFRENQPQHF. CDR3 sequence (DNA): TGTGCCAGCAGCTTCCGGGAAAATCAGCCCCAGCATTTT.

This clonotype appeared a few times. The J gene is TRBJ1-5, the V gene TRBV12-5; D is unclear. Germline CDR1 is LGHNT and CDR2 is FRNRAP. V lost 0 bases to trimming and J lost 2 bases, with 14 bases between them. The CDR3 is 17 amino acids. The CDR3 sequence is CASGLVLVAAGNQPQHF. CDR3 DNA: TGTGCTAGTGGTTTGGTACTTGTGGCAGCTGGCAATCAGCCCCAGCATTTT.

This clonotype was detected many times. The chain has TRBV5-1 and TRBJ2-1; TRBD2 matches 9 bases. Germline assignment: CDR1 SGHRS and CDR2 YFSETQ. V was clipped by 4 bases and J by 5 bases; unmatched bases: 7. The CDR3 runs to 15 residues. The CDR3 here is CASSPPSGVNNEQFF. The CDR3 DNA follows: TGCGCCAGCAGCCCACCTAGCGGGGTTAACAATGAGCAGTTCTTC.

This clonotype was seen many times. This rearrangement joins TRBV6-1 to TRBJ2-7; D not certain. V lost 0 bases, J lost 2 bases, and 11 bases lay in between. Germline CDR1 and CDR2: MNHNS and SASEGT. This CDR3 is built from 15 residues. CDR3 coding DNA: TGTGCCAGCAGTGAAGCCCGCTCCTCGCCCTACGAGCAGTACTTC. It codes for CASSEARSSPYEQYF.

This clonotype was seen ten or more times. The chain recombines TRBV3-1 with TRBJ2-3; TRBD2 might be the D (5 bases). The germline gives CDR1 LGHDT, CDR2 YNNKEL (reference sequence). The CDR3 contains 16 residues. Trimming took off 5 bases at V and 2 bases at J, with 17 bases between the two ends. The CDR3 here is CASSTRWTPPTDTQYF. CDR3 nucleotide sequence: TGTGCCAGCAGCACTCGGTGGACTCCCCCCACAGATACGCAGTATTTT.

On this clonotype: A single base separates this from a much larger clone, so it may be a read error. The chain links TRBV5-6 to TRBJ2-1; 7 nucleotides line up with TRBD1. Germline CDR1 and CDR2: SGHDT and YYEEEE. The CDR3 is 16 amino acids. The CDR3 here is CASSHLKGAARDEQSF. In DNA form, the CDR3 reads TGTGCCAGCAGCCACCTAAAGGGGGCGGCTAGGGATGAGCAGTCCTTC. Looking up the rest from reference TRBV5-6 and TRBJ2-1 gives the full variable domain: DAGVTQSPTHLIKTRGQQVTLRCSPKSGHDTVSWYQQALGQGPQFIFQYYEEEERQRGNFPDRFSGHQFPNYSSELNVNALLLGDSALYLCASSHLKGAARDEQSFGPGTRLTVL.

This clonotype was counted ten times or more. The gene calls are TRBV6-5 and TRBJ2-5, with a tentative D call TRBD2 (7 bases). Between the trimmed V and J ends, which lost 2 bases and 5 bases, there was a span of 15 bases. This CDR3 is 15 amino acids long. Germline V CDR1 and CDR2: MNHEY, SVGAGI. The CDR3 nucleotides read TGTGCCAGCAGTTACGATCCCGGGGGGCAGGAGACCCAGTACTTC. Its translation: CASSYDPGGQETQYF.

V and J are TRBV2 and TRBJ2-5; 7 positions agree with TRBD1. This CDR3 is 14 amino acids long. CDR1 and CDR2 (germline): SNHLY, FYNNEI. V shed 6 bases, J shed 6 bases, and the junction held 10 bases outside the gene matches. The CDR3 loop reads CASSGQGDIKTQYF. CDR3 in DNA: TGTGCCAGCAGCGGTCAGGGGGATATCAAGACCCAGTACTTC.

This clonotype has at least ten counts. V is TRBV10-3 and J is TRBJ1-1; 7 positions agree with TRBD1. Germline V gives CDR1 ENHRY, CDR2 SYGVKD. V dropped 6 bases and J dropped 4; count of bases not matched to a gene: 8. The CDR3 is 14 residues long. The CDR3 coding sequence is TGTGCCATCAGGGGAACAGGGGCTGGCACTGAAGCTTTCTTT. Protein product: CAIRGTGAGTEAFF.

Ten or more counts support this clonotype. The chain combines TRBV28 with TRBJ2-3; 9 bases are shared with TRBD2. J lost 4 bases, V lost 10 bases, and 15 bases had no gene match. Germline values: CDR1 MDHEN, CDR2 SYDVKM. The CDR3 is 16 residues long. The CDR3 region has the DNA TGTGCCACCCTGACCGGGGAGCGGGAGGTACCAGATACGCAGTATTTT. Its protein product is CATLTGEREVPDTQYF.

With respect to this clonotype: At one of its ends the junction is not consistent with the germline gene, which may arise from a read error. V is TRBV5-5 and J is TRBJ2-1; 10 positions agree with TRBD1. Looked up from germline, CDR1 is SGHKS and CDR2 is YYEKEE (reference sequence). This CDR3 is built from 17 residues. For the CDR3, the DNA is TGTGCCAGCAGCGGGGACAGGGGAACAAGCTCCCACAATGAGCAGTTCTTC. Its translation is CASSGDRGTSSHNEQFF.

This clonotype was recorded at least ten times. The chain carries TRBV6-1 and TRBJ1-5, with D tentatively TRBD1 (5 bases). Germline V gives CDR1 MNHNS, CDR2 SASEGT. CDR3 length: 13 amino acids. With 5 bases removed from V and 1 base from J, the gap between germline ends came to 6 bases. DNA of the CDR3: TGTGCCAGCAGTAGACAGAGCAATCAGCCCCAGCATTTT. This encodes CASSRQSNQPQHF.

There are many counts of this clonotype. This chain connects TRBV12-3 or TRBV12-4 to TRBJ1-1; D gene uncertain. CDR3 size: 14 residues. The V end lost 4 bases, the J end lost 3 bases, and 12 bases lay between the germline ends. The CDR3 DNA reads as TGTGCCAGCAGTTCTGGTTATGGGGACACTGAAGCTTTCTTT. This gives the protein CASSSGYGDTEAFF.

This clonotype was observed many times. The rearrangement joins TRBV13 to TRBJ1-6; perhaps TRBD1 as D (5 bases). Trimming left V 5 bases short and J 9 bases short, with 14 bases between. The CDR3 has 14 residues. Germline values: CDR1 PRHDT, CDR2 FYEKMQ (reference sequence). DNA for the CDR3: TGTGCCAGCAGCCTCGGGGGGGTAGGTTCACCCCTCCACTTT. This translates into CASSLGGVGSPLHF.

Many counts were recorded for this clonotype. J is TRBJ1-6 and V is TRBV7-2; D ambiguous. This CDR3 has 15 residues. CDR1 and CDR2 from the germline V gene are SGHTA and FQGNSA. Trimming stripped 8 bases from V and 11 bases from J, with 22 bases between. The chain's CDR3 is CASRSDGKGFTPLHF. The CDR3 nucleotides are TGTGCCAGCCGGTCCGATGGAAAGGGATTTACACCCCTCCACTTT.

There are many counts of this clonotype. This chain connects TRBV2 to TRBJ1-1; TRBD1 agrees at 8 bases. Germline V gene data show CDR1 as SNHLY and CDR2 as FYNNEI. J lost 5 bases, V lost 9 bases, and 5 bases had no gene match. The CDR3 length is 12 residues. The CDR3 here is CASGQGRTEAFF. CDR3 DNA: TGTGCCAGTGGACAGGGACGGACTGAAGCTTTCTTT.

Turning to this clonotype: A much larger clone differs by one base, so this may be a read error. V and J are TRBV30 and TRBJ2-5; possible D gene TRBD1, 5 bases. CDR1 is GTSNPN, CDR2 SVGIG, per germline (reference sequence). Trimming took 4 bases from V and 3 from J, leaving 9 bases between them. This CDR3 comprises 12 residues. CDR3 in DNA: TGTGCCTGGATAACAGGAAAAGAGACCCAGTACTTC. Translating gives CAWITGKETQYF.

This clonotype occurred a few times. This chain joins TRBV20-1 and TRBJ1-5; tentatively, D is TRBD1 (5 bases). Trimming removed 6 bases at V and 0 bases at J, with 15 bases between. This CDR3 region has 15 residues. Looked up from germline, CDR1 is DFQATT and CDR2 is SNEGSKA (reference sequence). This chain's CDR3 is CSASGTDYSNQPQHF. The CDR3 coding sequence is TGCAGTGCAAGCGGGACTGACTATAGCAATCAGCCCCAGCATTTT.

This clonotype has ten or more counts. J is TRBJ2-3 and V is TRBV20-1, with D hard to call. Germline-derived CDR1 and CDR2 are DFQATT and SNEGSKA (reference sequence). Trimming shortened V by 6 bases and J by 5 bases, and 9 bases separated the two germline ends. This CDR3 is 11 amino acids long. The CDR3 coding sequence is TGCAGTGCCCCCTTGGAAGATACGCAGTATTTT. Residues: CSAPLEDTQYF.

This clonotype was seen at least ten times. The CDR3 spells CASSYLASNYGYTF. CDR3 nucleotide sequence: TGTGCCAGCAGTTATCTAGCCTCAAACTATGGCTACACCTTC. The rearrangement joins TRBV27 to TRBJ1-2, with D unclear. Germline values: CDR1 MNHEY, CDR2 SMNVEV (reference sequence). V was cut by 4 bases and J by 2 bases, with 11 bases left in between. The CDR3 totals 14 residues.

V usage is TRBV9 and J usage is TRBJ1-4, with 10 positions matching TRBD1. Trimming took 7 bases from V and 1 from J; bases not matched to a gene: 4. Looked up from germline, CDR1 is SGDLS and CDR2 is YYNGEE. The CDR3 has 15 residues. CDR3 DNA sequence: TGTGCCAGCCGGGACAGGGGTAAAACTAATGAAAAACTGTTTTTT. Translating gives CASRDRGKTNEKLFF.

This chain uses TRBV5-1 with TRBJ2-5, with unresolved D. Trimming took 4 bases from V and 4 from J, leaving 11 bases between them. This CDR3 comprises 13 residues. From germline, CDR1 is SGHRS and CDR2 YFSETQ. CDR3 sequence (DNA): TGCGCCAGCAGCACCGCATCCACAGAGACCCAGTACTTC. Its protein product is CASSTASTETQYF.

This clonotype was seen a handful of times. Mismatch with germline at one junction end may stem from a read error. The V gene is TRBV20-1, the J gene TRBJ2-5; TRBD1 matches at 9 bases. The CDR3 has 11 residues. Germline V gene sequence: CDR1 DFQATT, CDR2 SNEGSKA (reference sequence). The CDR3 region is CSARARTGVHF. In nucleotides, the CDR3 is TGCAGTGCTAGGGCAAGGACAGGGGTGCACTTC.

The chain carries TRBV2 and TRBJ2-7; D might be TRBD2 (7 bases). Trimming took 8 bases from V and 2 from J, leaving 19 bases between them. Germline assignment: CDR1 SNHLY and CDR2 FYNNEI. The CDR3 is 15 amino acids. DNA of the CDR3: TGTGCCAGCTCATTAGCTCAGGGGACTACCTACGAGCAGTACTTC. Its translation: CASSLAQGTTYEQYF.

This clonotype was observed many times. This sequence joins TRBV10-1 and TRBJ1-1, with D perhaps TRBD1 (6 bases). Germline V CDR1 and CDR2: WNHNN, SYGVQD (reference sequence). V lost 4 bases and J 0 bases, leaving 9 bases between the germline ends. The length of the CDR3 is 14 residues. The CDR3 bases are TGCGCCAGCAGTGGTGGGGGCTTGAACACTGAAGCTTTCTTT. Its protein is CASSGGGLNTEAFF.

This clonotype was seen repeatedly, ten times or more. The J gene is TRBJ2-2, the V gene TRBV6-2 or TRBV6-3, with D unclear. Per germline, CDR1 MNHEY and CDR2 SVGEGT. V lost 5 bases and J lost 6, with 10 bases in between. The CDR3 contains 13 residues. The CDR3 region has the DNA TGTGCCAGCAGTAGACCGTGGGCCGGGGAGCTGTTTTTT. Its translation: CASSRPWAGELFF.

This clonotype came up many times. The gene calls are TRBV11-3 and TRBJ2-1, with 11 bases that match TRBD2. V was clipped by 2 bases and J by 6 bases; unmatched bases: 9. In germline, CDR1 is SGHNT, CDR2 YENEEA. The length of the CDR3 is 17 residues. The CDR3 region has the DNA TGTGCCAGCAGCTTAAAGGGAGGGACTAGCGGCTTCAATGAGCAGTTCTTC. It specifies CASSLKGGTSGFNEQFF.

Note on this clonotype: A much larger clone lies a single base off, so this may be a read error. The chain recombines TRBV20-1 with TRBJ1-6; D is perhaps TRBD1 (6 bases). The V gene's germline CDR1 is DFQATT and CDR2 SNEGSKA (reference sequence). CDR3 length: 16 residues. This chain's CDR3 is CSARPQGNSYDSPLHF. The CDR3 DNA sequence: TGCAGTGCTAGACCACAGGGAAACTCCTATGATTCACCCCTCCACTTT.

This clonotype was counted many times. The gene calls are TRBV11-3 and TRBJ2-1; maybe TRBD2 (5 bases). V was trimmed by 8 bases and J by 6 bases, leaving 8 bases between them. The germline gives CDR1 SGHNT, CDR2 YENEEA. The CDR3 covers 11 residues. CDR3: CASSEANEQFF. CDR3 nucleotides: TGTGCCAGCTCGGAGGCCAATGAGCAGTTCTTC.